This T cell receptor (beta chain) was obtained from a study of T cell responses to AZD1222 COVID-19 vaccine. TCRdb's table, derived via immunoSEQ multiplex PCR, lists solely in-frame clones and lacks some. The sample holds tens of thousands of clones; approximately 83% are singletons and the top ten take about 12%. The origin of this receptor is an adult who received the AZD1222 COVID-19 vaccine. The source was peripheral blood, collected 28 days after the second AZD1222 dose.

CDR3 amino acids: CASSTRTSGSSNEQFF. The CDR3 DNA reads TGTGCCAGCAGCACGCGGACTAGCGGGAGTAGCAATGAGCAGTTCTTC. The chain carries TRBV7-8 and TRBJ2-1; 13 bases align to TRBD2. Trimming removed 5 bases from V and 6 bases from J; junction bases left unmatched: 7. Germline CDR1 and CDR2: SGHVS and FQNEAQ. This CDR3 comprises 16 residues.